These 15 T cell receptor beta chains were sequenced from one sample in a study of T cells in Graves' hyperthyroidism and ophthalmopathy. TCR beta CDR3 sequences were amplified from RNA transcripts. When the TCR CDR3 underwent first-round RT-PCR, the HTBI primer set was used. TCRdb reprocessed the multiplex PCR reads via MiXCR and lists one record per CDR3 protein. The table lists fewer than 650,000 distinct CDR3 sequences, approximately 15% of them singletons. Sequenced: blood. The receptors shown here come from a woman in her 30s with Graves' hyperthyroidism that later progressed to Graves' ophthalmopathy.

This clonotype has a count of ten or more. V gene TRBV12-3 or TRBV12-4 combines with J gene TRBJ2-1, with TRBD2 identical over 7 bases. This CDR3 region has 15 residues. V shed 5 bases, J shed 5 bases, and the junction held 9 bases outside the gene matches. The CDR3 nucleotides read TGTGCCAGCAGTGACAGCGGCGCGGGGGACAATGAGCAGTTCTTC. Protein sequence: CASSDSGAGDNEQFF.

Ten or more counts support this clonotype. The DNA of the CDR3 is TGTGCCAGCAGTCGTAGGGCTAACTACAATGAGCAGTTCTTC. This translates into CASSRRANYNEQFF. This chain uses TRBV6-1 with TRBJ2-1; unclear D gene. The CDR3 totals 14 residues. Trimming left V 5 bases short and J 3 bases short, with 11 bases between. Germline V CDR1 and CDR2: MNHNS, SASEGT.

This clonotype was seen at least ten times. V gene TRBV3-1 combines with J gene TRBJ2-7; 8 nucleotides align to TRBD1. Germline CDR1 and CDR2: LGHDT and YNNKEL (reference sequence). V trimming: 3 bases; J trimming: 4 bases; junction bases outside the gene matches: 11. There are 16 residues in the CDR3. The CDR3 nucleotides read TGTGCCAGCAGCCAGGGTGTTTGGGACAGGACATACGAGCAGTACTTC. This codes for CASSQGVWDRTYEQYF.

This clonotype was detected many times. V usage is TRBV20-1 and J usage is TRBJ1-1; D is undetermined. Germline V gene sequence: CDR1 DFQATT, CDR2 SNEGSKA (reference sequence). The V and J ends lost 5 bases and 1 base respectively, with 5 bases between them. CDR3 length equals 11 residues. CDR3 nucleotide sequence: TGCAGTGCTCCCCGGAACACTGAAGCTTTCTTT. Protein: CSAPRNTEAFF.

This clonotype has only one observation. It may be a read error: a sequence one base away is much more abundant. The chain carries TRBV30 and TRBJ1-2, with D unresolved. Per the germline V gene, CDR1 is GTSNPN and CDR2 is SVGIG (reference sequence). Trimming pared 6 bases from V and 0 bases from J, leaving 14 bases between. The CDR3 loop spans 14 amino acids. Written as DNA, the CDR3 is TGTGCCTGTCGCAGGACGGTAGCTAACTATGGCTACACCTTC. Its protein is CACRRTVANYGYTF. Drawing the rest from reference TRBV30 and TRBJ1-2, the complete variable domain is SQTIHQWPATLVQPVGSPLSLECTVEGTSNPNLYWYRQAAGRGLQLLFYSVGIGQISSEVPQNLSASRPQDRQFILSSKKLLLSDSGFYLCACRRTVANYGYTFGSGTRLTVV.

This clonotype was counted many times. V and J are TRBV5-6 and TRBJ2-7; D is ambiguous. Germline V lookup: CDR1 SGHDT, CDR2 YYEEEE. This CDR3 region has 12 residues. The V and J ends lost 0 bases and 6 bases respectively, with 7 bases between them. CDR3 nucleotides: TGTGCCAGCAGCTTGGGCAGGTCCGAGCAGTACTTC. It encodes CASSLGRSEQYF.

This chain connects TRBV4-1 to TRBJ1-2; D ambiguous. This CDR3 spans 15 amino acids. Germline assignment: CDR1 MGHRA and CDR2 YSYEKL. Trimming shortened V by 1 base and J by 4 bases, and 13 bases separated the two germline ends. The CDR3: CASSQGNLGPYGYTF. The CDR3 nucleotides are TGCGCCAGCAGCCAAGGCAACTTAGGTCCCTATGGCTACACCTTC.

This clonotype came up many times. The chain's CDR3 is CASSTNRVGNNEQFF. The CDR3 DNA reads as TGTGCCAGTAGTACTAACAGGGTTGGCAACAATGAGCAGTTCTTC. The chain joins TRBV19 to TRBJ2-1, with a weak D call TRBD1 (6 bases). Looked up from germline, CDR1 is LNHDA and CDR2 is SQIVND (reference sequence). This CDR3 is built from 15 residues. Trimming took 4 bases from V and 5 from J, leaving 15 bases between them. The full variable domain, with the rest looked up from reference TRBV19 and TRBJ2-1, is DGGITQSPKYLFRKEGQNVTLSCEQNLNHDAMYWYRQDPGQGLRLIYYSQIVNDFQKGDIAEGYSVSREKKESFPLTVTSAQKNPTAFYLCASSTNRVGNNEQFFGPGTRLTVL.

The chain links TRBV5-4 to TRBJ1-1; 7 bases line up with TRBD1. V lost 3 bases and J lost 2; bases outside the gene matches: 13. The CDR3 contains 17 residues. Germline CDR1 is SGHNT and CDR2 is YYREEE (reference sequence). The CDR3, as DNA: TGTGCCAGCAGCTCCGCAGGGGGAGGCCTGGGAAACACTGAAGCTTTCTTT. This gives the protein CASSSAGGGLGNTEAFF.

The chain uses TRBV29-1 and TRBJ1-2; TRBD1 is a possible D gene (6 bases). Germline V gives CDR1 SQVTM, CDR2 ANQGSEA. V was clipped by 4 bases and J by 2 bases, with 14 bases between them. This CDR3 is 14 amino acids long. The CDR3 is CSVVSRDKNYGYTF. CDR3 sequence (DNA): TGCAGCGTTGTAAGCCGGGACAAGAACTATGGCTACACCTTC. Drawing the rest from reference TRBV29-1 and TRBJ1-2, the complete variable domain is SAVISQKPSRDICQRGTSLTIQCQVDSQVTMMFWYRQQPGQSLTLIATANQGSEATYESGFVIDKFPISRPNLTFSTLTVSNMSPEDSSIYLCSVVSRDKNYGYTFGSGTRLTVV.

The rearrangement links TRBV11-2 to TRBJ2-1; TRBD2 matches at 9 bases. Germline V gene data show CDR1 as SGHAT and CDR2 as FQNNGV. This CDR3 region has 16 residues. The trim removed 1 base at V and 3 bases at J, leaving 4 bases unmatched. DNA for the CDR3: TGTGCCAGCAGCTTAGGTGCGGGAGGGCACTACAATGAGCAGTTCTTC. It encodes CASSLGAGGHYNEQFF.

This chain connects TRBV6-1 to TRBJ2-3; 8 bases line up with TRBD1. The CDR3 has 13 residues. Germline V gives CDR1 MNHNS, CDR2 SASEGT. Unmatched junction bases numbered 5, after V lost 6 bases and J lost 6 bases. The CDR3 nucleotides read TGTGCCAGCAGCCAGGGGGCTGGGGATACGCAGTATTTT. Its protein product is CASSQGAGDTQYF.

At least ten counts were recorded for this clonotype. This rearrangement joins TRBV5-8 to TRBJ2-7, with D tentatively TRBD2 (5 bases). The CDR3 spans 15 residues. Looked up from germline, CDR1 is SGHTS and CDR2 is YDEGEE. The V gene lost 4 bases and the J gene lost 0 bases, with 14 bases spanning the gap. The CDR3 DNA reads as TGTGCCAGCAGCCCGCTAGCCGCTAGCTCCTACGAGCAGTACTTC. This encodes CASSPLAASSYEQYF.

This chain joins TRBV5-8 and TRBJ2-5; tentatively, D is TRBD1 (5 bases). The CDR3 runs to 15 residues. The V and J ends lost 3 bases and 4 bases respectively, with 16 bases between them. Germline V gene data show CDR1 as SGHTS and CDR2 as YDEGEE. CDR3 protein: CASSSTDVRGETQYF. The CDR3 bases are TGTGCCAGCAGCTCGACGGACGTTAGGGGAGAGACCCAGTACTTC.

This clonotype has more than one count but fewer than ten. The V and J genes are TRBV4-3 and TRBJ2-1, with 9 bases lining up with TRBD1. The V segment lost 3 bases and the J segment 5 bases; nucleotides outside the gene matches: 20. Germline CDR1 LGHNA, CDR2 YSLEER. This CDR3 has 20 amino acids. CDR3 sequence reads: CASSHLPKPGQGFPHNEQFF. Written as DNA, the CDR3 is TGCGCCAGCAGCCATCTGCCAAAACCGGGACAGGGATTCCCCCACAATGAGCAGTTCTTC.